Presented here are 15 T cell receptor beta chains from one specimen sequenced in a study of blood T cell repertoires in COVID-19. The table came from immunoSEQ multiplex PCR; TCRdb's copy has only in-frame clones and leaves some out. The sample has 150,000 to 200,000 clones, more than 75% seen once. Specimen: peripheral blood. The receptors were sampled from a man in his 60s with active or convalescent COVID-19.

V and J are TRBV11-2 and TRBJ1-6; D might be TRBD1 (6 bases). Germline loops: CDR1 SGHAT, CDR2 FQNNGV. Trimming left V 3 bases short and J 7 bases short, with 10 bases between. The CDR3 loop spans 14 amino acids. The CDR3 is CASSLGHRNSPLHF. DNA of the CDR3: TGTGCCAGCAGCTTGGGACATAGGAATTCACCCCTCCACTTT.

J is TRBJ1-5 and V is TRBV3-1 (or the pseudogene TRBV3-2); possible D gene TRBD1, 6 bases. Trimming removed 5 bases from V and 6 bases from J, with 14 bases in between. CDR3 length equals 14 residues. Germline V gene data show CDR1 as LGHDT and CDR2 as YNNKEL (reference sequence). CDR3 residues: CASSEQGRGQPQHF. As DNA, the CDR3 is TGTGCCAGCAGCGAACAGGGTCGGGGTCAGCCCCAGCATTTT.

This chain connects TRBV24-1 to TRBJ1-5; 7 positions agree with TRBD1. The germline gives CDR1 KGHDR, CDR2 SFDVKD. The trim removed 7 bases at V and 3 bases at J, leaving 23 bases unmatched. The CDR3 totals 20 residues. The CDR3 sequence is CATSKTDFDKVGQHNQPQHF. The CDR3 DNA is TGTGCCACCAGCAAAACCGATTTCGACAAAGTGGGACAGCACAATCAGCCCCAGCATTTT.

The gene calls are TRBV6-6 and TRBJ1-5; D remains unclear. The CDR3 is 14 residues long. V was shortened by 9 bases and J by 1 base, with 13 bases between the two germline ends. Per germline, CDR1 MNHNY and CDR2 SVGAGI (reference sequence). As DNA, the CDR3 is TGTGCCAGTGAGGGATTTGCGAGCAATCAGCCCCAGCATTTT. This sequence encodes CASEGFASNQPQHF.

The chain uses TRBV5-4 and TRBJ1-5; D might be TRBD1 (5 bases). With 5 bases removed from V and 5 bases from J, the gap between germline ends came to 11 bases. In germline, CDR1 is SGHNT, CDR2 YYREEE (reference sequence). This CDR3 has 13 residues. The CDR3: CASSFGRDQPQHF. Here the CDR3 DNA reads TGTGCCAGCAGTTTCGGCAGGGATCAGCCCCAGCATTTT.

This chain joins TRBV13 and TRBJ1-2; 7 bases match TRBD1. The CDR3 covers 15 residues. J gave up 5 bases and V 5 bases, and 11 bases lay outside the gene matches. Germline V gives CDR1 PRHDT, CDR2 FYEKMQ (reference sequence). CDR3 sequence (DNA): TGTGCCAGCAGCCCGTACGACAGGGACAAATATGGCTACACCTTC. Its protein product is CASSPYDRDKYGYTF. Full variable domain (rest looked up from reference TRBV13 and TRBJ1-2): AAGVIQSPRHLIKEKRETATLKCYPIPRHDTVYWYQQGPGQDPQFLISFYEKMQSDKGSIPDRFSAQQFSDYHSELNMSSLELGDSALYFCASSPYDRDKYGYTFGSGTRLTVV.

The chain combines TRBV30 with TRBJ1-5, with D unresolved. The germline CDR1 and CDR2 sequences are GTSNPN and SVGIG (reference sequence). Trimming took off 5 bases at V and 6 bases at J, with 14 bases between the two ends. This CDR3 contains 13 residues. The CDR3 DNA sequence: TGTGCCTGGGGGCGGGCAGGTGGTCAGCCCCAGCATTTT. Amino acid sequence: CAWGRAGGQPQHF. The full variable domain, in which reference TRBV30 and TRBJ1-5 provide the parts outside the CDR3, is SQTIHQWPATLVQPVGSPLSLECTVEGTSNPNLYWYRQAAGRGLQLLFYSVGIGQISSEVPQNLSASRPQDRQFILSSKKLLLSDSGFYLCAWGRAGGQPQHFGDGTRLSIL.

The V gene is TRBV2, the J gene TRBJ2-7, with D unclear. Trimming pared 7 bases from V and 2 bases from J, leaving 6 bases between. This CDR3 spans 11 amino acids. CDR1 is SNHLY, CDR2 FYNNEI, per germline. The CDR3 region has the DNA TGTGCCAGCACATTCACCTACGAGCAGTACTTC. Encoded protein: CASTFTYEQYF.

The rearrangement uses TRBV27 and TRBJ2-3, with 7 bases aligning to TRBD1. The ends lost 6 bases at V and 5 bases at J; junction bases unmatched: 5. CDR1 is MNHEY, CDR2 SMNVEV, per germline (reference sequence). The CDR3 consists of 13 residues. The CDR3 DNA reads TGTGCCAGCAGGCCGACAGGGCAAGATACGCAGTATTTT. The encoded protein is CASRPTGQDTQYF.

This clone was counted a few times. This chain connects TRBV19 to TRBJ1-1; 10 bases agree with TRBD1. Germline V lookup: CDR1 LNHDA, CDR2 SQIVND (reference sequence). This CDR3 is 15 amino acids long. Trimming took 6 bases from V and 5 from J; bases not matched to a gene: 9. The CDR3 DNA reads as TGTGCCAGTAGAAATACCGGGACAGGGGAAACTGAAGCTTTCTTT. Encoded protein: CASRNTGTGETEAFF.

The chain carries TRBV11-3 and TRBJ2-1; maybe TRBD1 (7 bases). Looked up from germline, CDR1 is SGHNT and CDR2 is YENEEA. The CDR3 consists of 13 residues. The V end lost 4 bases, the J end lost 6 bases, and 10 bases lay between the germline ends. The CDR3 spells CASSSRGVNEQFF. CDR3 sequence (DNA): TGTGCCAGCAGCTCCAGGGGGGTCAATGAGCAGTTCTTC.

The J gene is TRBJ2-5, the V gene TRBV5-1; 9 bases map to TRBD2. The CDR3 runs to 16 residues. Per germline, CDR1 SGHRS and CDR2 YFSETQ. V dropped 0 bases and J dropped 6; count of bases not matched to a gene: 9. The CDR3 reads CASSLAPSGKGKTQYF. The CDR3 coding sequence is TGCGCCAGCAGCTTGGCCCCTAGCGGGAAAGGAAAGACCCAGTACTTC. Looking up the rest from reference TRBV5-1 and TRBJ2-5 gives the full variable domain: KAGVTQTPRYLIKTRGQQVTLSCSPISGHRSVSWYQQTPGQGLQFLFEYFSETQRNKGNFPGRFSGRQFSNSRSEMNVSTLELGDSALYLCASSLAPSGKGKTQYFGPGTRLLVL.

The table lists this clone with a few counts. The chain carries TRBV5-4 and TRBJ2-5; maybe TRBD2 (6 bases). The CDR3 consists of 13 residues. With 6 bases removed from V and 4 bases from J, the gap between germline ends came to 13 bases. Germline V gene data show CDR1 as SGHNT and CDR2 as YYREEE (reference sequence). The CDR3 sequence is CASTPWGGETQYF. The CDR3 coding sequence is TGTGCCAGCACCCCCTGGGGAGGAGAGACCCAGTACTTC.

On this clone: An end of the junction does not agree with germline; a read error may underlie this. The chain employs TRBV7-9 and TRBJ1-1; D is perhaps TRBD1 (6 bases). The CDR3 loop spans 14 amino acids. Germline loops: CDR1 SEHNR, CDR2 FQNEAQ (reference sequence). CDR3 sequence (DNA): TGTGCCAGCAGCGTAGCAGGGGCGGACACTGAAGCTTTCTTT. Translated: CASSVAGADTEAFF.

In its sample, this clone was seen a few times. The chain combines TRBV28 with TRBJ1-2; 8 nucleotides align to TRBD1. The V segment lost 5 bases and the J segment 3 bases; nucleotides outside the gene matches: 8. The CDR3 totals 15 residues. CDR1 and CDR2 from the germline V gene are MDHEN and SYDVKM. CDR3 in DNA: TGTGCCAGCAGTCCCGGACAGGGTGTTGACTATGGCTACACCTTC. Its protein product is CASSPGQGVDYGYTF.